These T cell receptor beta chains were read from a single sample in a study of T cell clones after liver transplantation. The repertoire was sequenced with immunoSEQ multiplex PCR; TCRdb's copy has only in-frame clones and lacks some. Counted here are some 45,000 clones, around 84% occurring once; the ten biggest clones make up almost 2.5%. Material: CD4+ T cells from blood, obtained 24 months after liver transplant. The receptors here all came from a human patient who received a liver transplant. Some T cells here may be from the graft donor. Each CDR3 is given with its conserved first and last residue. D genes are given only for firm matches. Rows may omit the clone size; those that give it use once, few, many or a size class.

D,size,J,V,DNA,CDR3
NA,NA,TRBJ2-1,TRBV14,TGTGCCAGCAGCCAAGGGGCATCTTCAAAGCAGTTCTTC,CASSQGASSKQFF
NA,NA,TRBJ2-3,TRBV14,TGTGCCAGCAGCCTAGGGACGGGGGGACAGCAGTATTTT,CASSLGTGGQQYF
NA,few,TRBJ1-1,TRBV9,TGTGCCAGCAGCGTCGATCTAGGGGACACTGAAGCTTTCTTT,CASSVDLGDTEAFF
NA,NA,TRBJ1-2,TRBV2,TGTGCCAGCATCCCCCGTAGGAGGGTAGGGGTTCGATATGGCTACACCTTC,CASIPRRRVGVRYGYTF
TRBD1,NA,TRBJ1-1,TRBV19,TGTGCCAGTAGTACGGGACAGGGGGCACCTGAAGCTTTCTTT,CASSTGQGAPEAFF
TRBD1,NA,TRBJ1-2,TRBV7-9,TGTGCCAGCAGCTCGGGACAGGGCGGCTATGGCTACACCTTC,CASSSGQGGYGYTF
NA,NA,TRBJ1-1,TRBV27,TGTGCCAGCAGTTTATATCGGGGTCTGAACACTGAAGCTTTCTTT,CASSLYRGLNTEAFF
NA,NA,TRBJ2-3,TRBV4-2,TGTGCCAGCAGCCAGGTCAGGGGAAGACTAAACCCAGATACGCAGTATTTT,CASSQVRGRLNPDTQYF
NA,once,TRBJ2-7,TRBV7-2,TGTGCCAGCAGCCGTACCTACGAGCAGTACTTC,CASSRTYEQYF
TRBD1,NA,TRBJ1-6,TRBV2,TGTGCCAGCAGTCACCTCGGCCGGGACAGCAATTCACCCCTCCACTTT,CASSHLGRDSNSPLHF
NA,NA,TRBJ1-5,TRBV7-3,TGTGCCAGCAGCTTAAGTGGAGGTGGCAATCAGCCCCAGCATTTT,CASSLSGGGNQPQHF
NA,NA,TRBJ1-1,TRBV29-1,TGCAGCACCCGGAGGGGGGAGGGGACTGAAGCTTTCTTT,CSTRRGEGTEAFF
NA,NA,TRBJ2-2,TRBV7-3,TGTGCCAGCAGCCGACCCTCTAGGGGGTCCGGGGAGCTGTTTTTT,CASSRPSRGSGELFF
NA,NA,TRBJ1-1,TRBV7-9,TGTGCCAGCAGCTTAGGGTTCGATCACACTGAAGCTTTCTTT,CASSLGFDHTEAFF
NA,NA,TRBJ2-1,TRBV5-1,TGCGCCAGCAGCTGGACCTCCGGGTCTCCTAGCTCCAATGAGCAGTTCTTC,CASSWTSGSPSSNEQFF
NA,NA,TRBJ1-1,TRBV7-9,TGTGCCAGCAGCCCTGCTAAGGTCGGCGCTGAAGCTTTCTTT,CASSPAKVGAEAFF
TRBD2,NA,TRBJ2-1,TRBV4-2,TGTGCCAGCAGCCAAGATAGGCCTTCTCACCGGCTAGCGGGAGTCAATGAGCAGTTCTTC,CASSQDRPSHRLAGVNEQFF